These T cell receptor beta chains were read from a single sample in a study of tumor-infiltrating lymphocytes in primary liver carcinoma. From the multiplex PCR reads, TCRdb called clonotypes with MiXCR, one entry per CDR3 protein. This table holds tens of thousands of distinct CDR3 sequences, roughly 71% found once. Sample: tumor-adjacent normal liver tissue. All receptors derive from a man aged 40-49 years with primary liver carcinoma and hepatitis B virus infection. CDR3s include the opening cysteine and the closing phenylalanine or tryptophan. A row's size may be missing; if present it is once, few, many or a size class.

j_call | clone_size | v_call | cdr3_aa
TRBJ2-5 | few | TRBV11-3 | CASSLGTGERETQYF
TRBJ2-7 | - | TRBV19 | CASSPGGTGRNEQYF
TRBJ2-2 | once | TRBV6-1 | CASRDGLARIGELFF
TRBJ2-7 | - | TRBV10-3 | CAIIVDRRYEQYF
TRBJ2-7 | few | TRBV29-1 | CSVEDRERYEQYF
TRBJ2-7 | - | TRBV6-2/TRBV6-3 | CAISYPGERRCEQYF
TRBJ2-7 | - | TRBV6-5 | CASSLQRFRDEQYF
TRBJ2-3 | - | TRBV11-2 | CASSFNGGSTDTQYF
TRBJ2-5 | - | TRBV29-1 | CSVETGTQETPYF
TRBJ2-7 | medium-sized | TRBV29-1 | CSVEGLAGSGRYEQYF
TRBJ1-5 | - | TRBV4-2 | CASSHEPGLSNQPQHF
TRBJ1-4 | - | TRBV4-2 | CASSQYSQLPDEKLFF
TRBJ1-1 | many | TRBV30 | CAWSSWDSVNTEAFF
TRBJ2-6 | - | TRBV6-5 | CASSYSWGSGTNVLTF
TRBJ2-7 | once | TRBV12-3/TRBV12-4 | CARSFSRVRRERLSYEQYF
TRBJ2-3 | once | TRBV11-3 | CASNSHRTSGKNTDTQYF
TRBJ2-1 | medium-sized | TRBV13 | CASSSLPNEQFF
TRBJ1-1 | many | TRBV10-3 | CAISGNTEAFF
TRBJ2-7 | - | TRBV29-1 | CSAGCGNDEQYF
TRBJ2-7 | - | TRBV5-4 | CVSCPDRNYEQYF
TRBJ1-2 | - | TRBV5-4 | CASSDGPGLKDYRYTF
TRBJ2-4 | - | TRBV5-8 | CANSLGLADPKNIQYF
TRBJ1-5 | once | TRBV7-9 | CASGGSITQPQHF